One and the same sample provided the 27 T cell receptor beta chains below, sequenced in a study of OX40 agonist ivuxolimab in advanced cancers. Clones were sequenced by immunoSEQ multiplex PCR, and TCRdb holds only the in-frame ones, with some missing. The data show 90,000 to 100,000 clones, approximately 86% seen once. The sequences come from CD4+ or CD8+ T cells sorted from blood, collected in a trial of the OX40 agonist ivuxolimab. The receptor source for this set is an adult with an advanced solid tumor such as melanoma, head and neck, liver or kidney cancer.

This clone showed up just a few times. The J gene is TRBJ1-2, the V gene TRBV7-2; the D is unclear. Per the germline V gene, CDR1 is SGHTA and CDR2 is FQGNSA. The V gene lost 0 bases and the J gene lost 1 base, with 0 bases spanning the gap. The CDR3 is made up of 12 amino acids. Here the CDR3 DNA reads TGTGCCAGCAGCTTAGCTAACTATGGCTACACCTTC. The encoded protein is CASSLANYGYTF.

The chain recombines TRBV11-2 with TRBJ2-7; no firm D call. There are 15 residues in the CDR3. V was shortened by 1 base and J by 7 bases, with 17 bases between the two germline ends. Germline V gene sequence: CDR1 SGHAT, CDR2 FQNNGV. CDR3 protein: CASSLGAGEGREQYF. Written as DNA, the CDR3 is TGTGCCAGCAGCTTAGGGGCAGGAGAAGGTAGGGAGCAGTACTTC.

This clone was counted only a few times. Distinct nucleotide sequences in the sample also encode this CDR3. V is TRBV5-1 and J is TRBJ1-6, with 10 bases matching TRBD1. The V and J ends lost 5 bases and 8 bases, in that order; junction bases with no gene match: 4. Germline loops: CDR1 SGHRS, CDR2 YFSETQ. There are 14 residues in the CDR3. CDR3 in DNA: TGCGCCAGCAGTTTGACAGGGGGCGATTCACCCCTCCACTTT. Protein sequence: CASSLTGGDSPLHF.

This chain joins TRBV25-1 and TRBJ1-5; TRBD1 is a possible D gene (5 bases). CDR1 and CDR2 (germline): MGHDK, SYGVNS. With 3 bases removed from V and 6 bases from J, the gap between germline ends came to 12 bases. This CDR3 is built from 14 residues. CDR3 nucleotide sequence: TGTGCCAGCAGTGATGTACAGGAGGTTCAGCCCCAGCATTTT. It translates to CASSDVQEVQPQHF. The variable domain in full, with the rest retrieved from reference TRBV25-1 and TRBJ1-5, is EADIYQTPRYLVIGTGKKITLECSQTMGHDKMYWYQQDPGMELHLIHYSYGVNSTEKGDLSSESTVSRIRTEHFPLTLESARPSHTSQYLCASSDVQEVQPQHFGDGTRLSIL.

The rearrangement uses TRBV18 and TRBJ2-3; D may correspond to TRBD1 or TRBD2 (5 bases each). Germline CDR1 is KGHSH and CDR2 is LQKENI. Trimming cost V 1 base and J 0 bases, with 8 bases left between them. There are 15 residues in the CDR3. The CDR3 region has the DNA TGTGCCAGCTCACCACGGGACGCCAGCACAGATACGCAGTATTTT. Its protein is CASSPRDASTDTQYF.

The rearrangement joins TRBV2 to TRBJ2-7; D possibly corresponds to TRBD2 (6 bases). The CDR3 is 15 amino acids. CDR1 is SNHLY, CDR2 FYNNEI, per germline. The V end lost 6 bases, the J end lost 5 bases, and 20 bases lay between the germline ends. The CDR3 DNA reads TGTGCCAGCAGGGTGTCGGCCGCGGGATACCACGAGCAGTACGTC. It is translated as CASRVSAAGYHEQYV.

The V gene is TRBV7-2, the J gene TRBJ1-1, with D uncertain. CDR1 SGHTA and CDR2 FQGNSA come from the germline V gene. Trimming took off 5 bases at V and 4 bases at J, with 14 bases between the two ends. CDR3 length: 14 residues. Here the CDR3 reads CASSVEFYGTEAFF. The CDR3 DNA follows: TGTGCCAGCAGCGTTGAATTTTATGGCACTGAAGCTTTCTTT.

This chain links TRBV11-2 with TRBJ1-5; D gene ambiguous. The germline V gene encodes CDR1 SGHAT and CDR2 FQNNGV. Trimming shortened V by 4 bases and J by 5 bases, and 9 bases separated the two germline ends. The CDR3 has 13 residues. CDR3 nucleotide sequence: TGTGCCAGCAGCTGGAACGGGGATCAGCCCCAGCATTTT. Protein product: CASSWNGDQPQHF.

The chain couples TRBV19 to TRBJ2-6; 10 nucleotides agree with TRBD1. Germline CDR1 and CDR2: LNHDA and SQIVND (reference sequence). The V and J ends lost 7 bases and 2 bases, in that order; junction bases with no gene match: 8. This CDR3 is built from 17 residues. In nucleotides, the CDR3 is TGTGCCAGTAACCCGGGACAGGGGTTCCCTGGGGCCAACGTCCTGACTTTC. The encoded protein is CASNPGQGFPGANVLTF. Drawing the rest from reference TRBV19 and TRBJ2-6, the complete variable domain is DGGITQSPKYLFRKEGQNVTLSCEQNLNHDAMYWYRQDPGQGLRLIYYSQIVNDFQKGDIAEGYSVSREKKESFPLTVTSAQKNPTAFYLCASNPGQGFPGANVLTFGAGSRLTVL.

This clone has just one count. The V and J genes are TRBV5-6 and TRBJ2-3; D uncertain. V lost 0 bases and J lost 2, with 7 bases in between. The CDR3 is made up of 14 amino acids. Per the germline V gene, CDR1 is SGHDT and CDR2 is YYEEEE. CDR3 in DNA: TGTGCCAGCAGCTTGGACATCTCCACAGATACGCAGTATTTT. This codes for CASSLDISTDTQYF.

The V and J genes are TRBV6-1 and TRBJ2-7, with a tentative D call TRBD1 (6 bases). The germline CDR1 and CDR2 sequences are MNHNS and SASEGT. CDR3 length: 15 amino acids. V lost 1 base and J 3 bases, leaving 13 bases between the germline ends. The CDR3, as DNA: TGTGCCAGCAGTGAAGTGGTAGGACAGAGCTACGAGCAGTACGTC. Encoded protein: CASSEVVGQSYEQYV.

CDR3 DNA sequence: TGTGCCAGCTCATCCATGAGCTCCTACGAGCAGTACGTC. Translating it yields CASSSMSSYEQYV. The rearrangement uses TRBV18 and TRBJ2-7; D gene unclear. The CDR3 has 13 amino acids. Germline values: CDR1 KGHSH, CDR2 LQKENI. V gave up 5 bases and J gave up 0 bases, with 8 bases separating them.

The chain joins TRBV28 to TRBJ1-4; D unresolved. The V end lost 5 bases, the J end lost 8 bases, and 21 bases lay between the germline ends. CDR3 length equals 16 residues. CDR1 is MDHEN and CDR2 is SYDVKM in the germline V gene. The CDR3 nucleotides are TGTGCCAGCAGTCCTACGAAGAATTTAGGGTGGGAAAAACTGTTTTTT. Protein: CASSPTKNLGWEKLFF.

This clone appeared a single time. V is TRBV11-2 and J is TRBJ2-2; tentatively, D is TRBD1 (5 bases). Germline CDR1 reads SGHAT; CDR2 reads FQNNGV. This CDR3 region has 14 residues. Trimming took off 5 bases at V and 6 bases at J, with 13 bases between the two ends. The CDR3 DNA follows: TGTGCCAGCAGCATTGGCAGGGTCCCCGGGGAGCTGTTTTTT. Translating it yields CASSIGRVPGELFF.

V is TRBV28 and J is TRBJ2-7, with D possibly TRBD2 on 6 matching bases. The germline V and J ends were trimmed by 4 bases and 3 bases, with 13 bases remaining between them. Germline CDR1 and CDR2: MDHEN and SYDVKM. CDR3 length: 14 amino acids. The CDR3: CASSSGTLRYEQYF. CDR3 sequence (DNA): TGTGCCAGCAGTTCCGGGACTTTACGCTACGAGCAGTACTTC.

The chain links TRBV15 to TRBJ2-3; a weak D match, TRBD1 (6 bases). The V end lost 6 bases, the J end lost 3 bases, and 22 bases lay between the germline ends. The CDR3 totals 17 residues. Germline V gene lookup returns CDR1 LNHNV and CDR2 YYDKDF (reference sequence). The CDR3: CATRKDSLLGQTDTQYF. For the CDR3, the DNA is TGTGCCACCAGGAAGGACTCCTTACTAGGACAGACAGATACGCAGTATTTT.

This clone has only a few counts. The chain carries TRBV30 and TRBJ1-1; possibly TRBD1 for D (5 bases). The CDR3 totals 13 residues. Trimming left V 1 base short and J 1 base short, with 7 bases between. Germline V gene data show CDR1 as GTSNPN and CDR2 as SVGIG (reference sequence). The CDR3 DNA reads as TGTGCCTGGAGTGCAGGGTCGAACACTGAAGCTTTCTTT. Translation gives CAWSAGSNTEAFF.

CDR3 nucleotide sequence: TGCAGCGCTGACAGGGGGCTGAACGAAAAACTGTTTTTT. It translates to CSADRGLNEKLFF. The chain carries TRBV29-1 and TRBJ1-4, with 10 bases lining up with TRBD1. Trimming took 7 bases from V and 8 from J; bases not matched to a gene: 7. CDR3 length: 13 amino acids. Germline loops: CDR1 SQVTM, CDR2 ANQGSEA.

The CDR3 nucleotides are TGCGCCAGCAGCCAAGGGGATAGCGGAAACTACAATGAGCAGTTCTTC. The encoded protein is CASSQGDSGNYNEQFF. The chain links TRBV4-3 to TRBJ2-1; a weak D match, TRBD2 (6 bases). The CDR3 has 16 amino acids. Deletions cut 1 base from V and 3 bases from J, with 13 bases between. The germline V gene has CDR1 LGHNA and CDR2 YSLEER.

V is TRBV7-2 and J is TRBJ1-2; TRBD1 is a possible D gene (6 bases). This CDR3 comprises 13 residues. V lost 1 base, J lost 6 bases, and 9 bases lay in between. The germline V gene encodes CDR1 SGHTA and CDR2 FQGNSA. CDR3 protein: CASSLVAGDGYTF. The CDR3 coding sequence is TGTGCCAGCAGCTTAGTTGCAGGGGATGGCTACACCTTC.

J is TRBJ2-3 and V is TRBV6-1; 7 positions match TRBD2. The CDR3 is made up of 13 amino acids. The germline V gene has CDR1 MNHNS and CDR2 SASEGT. Unmatched junction bases numbered 8, after V lost 8 bases and J lost 6 bases. For the CDR3, the DNA is TGTGCCAGCGGCCAGCGGGAACTGGATACGCAGTATTTT. Amino acid sequence: CASGQRELDTQYF.

The chain carries TRBV7-2 and TRBJ2-1; possible D gene TRBD2, 6 bases. The V gene lost 5 bases and the J gene lost 11 bases, with 10 bases spanning the gap. Germline V gene lookup returns CDR1 SGHTA and CDR2 FQGNSA. The CDR3 has 11 residues. The CDR3 DNA sequence: TGTGCCAGCAGCCTCGGAGGGAAGCAGTTCTTC. This sequence encodes CASSLGGKQFF.

The chain is built from TRBV19 and TRBJ2-5, with TRBD2 identical over 11 bases. The junction had 5 bases not matched to a gene; V was cut back by 6 bases and J by 5 bases. The V gene's germline CDR1 is LNHDA and CDR2 SQIVND (reference sequence). This CDR3 comprises 14 residues. The CDR3 reads CASRPGLADETQYF. The CDR3, as DNA: TGTGCCAGTAGGCCGGGACTAGCGGATGAGACCCAGTACTTC. Together with reference TRBV19 and TRBJ2-5, the CDR3 gives the full variable domain: DGGITQSPKYLFRKEGQNVTLSCEQNLNHDAMYWYRQDPGQGLRLIYYSQIVNDFQKGDIAEGYSVSREKKESFPLTVTSAQKNPTAFYLCASRPGLADETQYFGPGTRLLVL.

V usage is TRBV30 and J usage is TRBJ1-1; no firm D call. Deletions cut 1 base from V and 3 bases from J, with 3 bases between. Germline assignment: CDR1 GTSNPN and CDR2 SVGIG (reference sequence). The CDR3 has 11 residues. The CDR3 DNA reads as TGTGCCTGGAGTGCATACACTGAAGCTTTCTTT. Encoded protein: CAWSAYTEAFF. Full variable domain (missing parts from reference TRBV30 and TRBJ1-1): SQTIHQWPATLVQPVGSPLSLECTVEGTSNPNLYWYRQAAGRGLQLLFYSVGIGQISSEVPQNLSASRPQDRQFILSSKKLLLSDSGFYLCAWSAYTEAFFGQGTRLTVV.

The rearrangement joins TRBV6-5 to TRBJ2-7; 9 bases are a match to TRBD1. Germline V gene sequence: CDR1 MNHEY, CDR2 SVGAGI. The CDR3 contains 15 residues. V shed 2 bases, J shed 2 bases, and the junction held 4 bases outside the gene matches. CDR3 region: CASSYDGTGTYEQYF. Written as DNA, the CDR3 is TGTGCCAGCAGTTACGATGGGACAGGGACCTACGAGCAGTACTTC.

V and J are TRBV2 and TRBJ1-5, with D unresolved. This CDR3 has 14 amino acids. V lost 4 bases, J lost 4 bases, and 11 bases lay in between. Germline CDR1 is SNHLY and CDR2 is FYNNEI. The CDR3 DNA reads as TGTGCCAGCAGTGGGACCGCCCAAAATCAGCCCCAGCATTTT. Protein product: CASSGTAQNQPQHF.

This chain joins TRBV7-9 and TRBJ2-3, with 9 bases that match TRBD2. The CDR3 spans 15 residues. The V gene's germline CDR1 is SEHNR and CDR2 FQNEAQ (reference sequence). V gave up 6 bases and J gave up 3 bases; unmatched junction bases: 7. CDR3 sequence (DNA): TGTGCCAGCAGTTTCGGGGCGGGAGGGACAGATACGCAGTATTTT. Its protein is CASSFGAGGTDTQYF.